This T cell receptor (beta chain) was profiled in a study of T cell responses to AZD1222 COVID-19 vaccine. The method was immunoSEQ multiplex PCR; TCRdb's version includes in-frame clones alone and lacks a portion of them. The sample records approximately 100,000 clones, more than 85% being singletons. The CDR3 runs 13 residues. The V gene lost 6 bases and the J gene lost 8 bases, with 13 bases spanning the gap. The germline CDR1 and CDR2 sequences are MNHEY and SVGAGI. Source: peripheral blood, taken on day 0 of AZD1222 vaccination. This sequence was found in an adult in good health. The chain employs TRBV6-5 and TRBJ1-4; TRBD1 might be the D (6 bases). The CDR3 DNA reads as TGTGCCAGCAGGTGGGACAAGGGGGAAAAACTGTTTTTT. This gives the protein CASRWDKGEKLFF.